Listed here are 18 T cell receptor beta chains from one sample, sequenced in a study of blood T cell repertoires in COVID-19. Assay: immunoSEQ multiplex PCR; the TCRdb copy retains only in-frame clones and omits some. The table has fewer than 250,000 clones, roughly 91% seen once. The sequencing input was peripheral blood. The receptor set was obtained from a man younger than 40 with COVID-19, enrolled during active disease.

CDR3 coding DNA: TGCGCCAGCAGCCAAGACGACAAGGCGGGCACCTACGAGCAGTACTTC. As protein: CASSQDDKAGTYEQYF. This chain links TRBV4-1 with TRBJ2-7; D is perhaps TRBD2 (5 bases). Germline V lookup: CDR1 MGHRA, CDR2 YSYEKL. The CDR3 spans 16 residues. V lost 0 bases, J lost 2 bases, and 14 bases lay in between.

This clone was recorded once. The V call is TRBV4-2, the J call TRBJ1-6; D is possibly TRBD1 (6 bases). The CDR3 sequence is 19 residues long. CDR1 is LGHNA, CDR2 YNFKEQ, per germline. V lost 4 bases and J 1 base, leaving 20 bases between the germline ends. The CDR3 DNA is TGTGCCAGCAGCCCGACCGGACAGACGGCAACATCCTATAATTCACCCCTCCACTTT. Its protein is CASSPTGQTATSYNSPLHF.

This rearrangement joins TRBV10-2 to TRBJ2-1; 9 bases are shared with TRBD1. Germline V gives CDR1 WSHSY, CDR2 SAAADI. J gave up 5 bases and V 8 bases, and 7 bases lay outside the gene matches. The CDR3 runs to 14 residues. Written as DNA, the CDR3 is TGCGCCAGCCACCGGGACAGGGACCACAATGAGCAGTTCTTC. It yields the protein CASHRDRDHNEQFF.

The chain joins TRBV5-6 to TRBJ2-5, with 11 bases identical to TRBD1. Trimming removed 6 bases from V and 4 bases from J; junction bases left unmatched: 8. Germline V lookup: CDR1 SGHDT, CDR2 YYEEEE. This CDR3 has 15 amino acids. The CDR3 spells CASNFGQGAGETQYF. The CDR3 DNA reads TGTGCCAGCAACTTCGGACAGGGGGCGGGAGAGACCCAGTACTTC.

The CDR3 coding sequence is TGTGCCAGCAGTTGGGGGACTAAAGCTTTCTTT. It is translated as CASSWGTKAFF. The chain uses TRBV27 and TRBJ1-1; tentatively, D is TRBD1 (5 bases). The ends were cut back, 4 bases at V and 9 bases at J, with 9 bases in the middle. Germline V gene data show CDR1 as MNHEY and CDR2 as SMNVEV (reference sequence). This CDR3 has 11 amino acids.

The chain recombines TRBV7-2 with TRBJ1-2; D gene ambiguous. Germline V gene lookup returns CDR1 SGHTA and CDR2 FQGNSA. The CDR3 is 13 amino acids. With 5 bases removed from V and 8 bases from J, the gap between germline ends came to 15 bases. CDR3 coding DNA: TGTGCCAGCAGCCTAACGAGGGATGCCGGCTACACCTTC. The encoded protein is CASSLTRDAGYTF.

The chain has TRBV12-5 and TRBJ2-6, with 8 bases lining up with TRBD1. J gave up 0 bases and V 5 bases, and 6 bases lay outside the gene matches. Germline V CDR1 and CDR2: LGHNT, FRNRAP. The CDR3 has 17 amino acids. The CDR3 spells CASGRGTGFSGANVLTF. CDR3 coding DNA: TGTGCTAGTGGTAGGGGGACAGGCTTCTCTGGGGCCAACGTCCTGACTTTC.

The chain uses TRBV10-3 and TRBJ2-3, with TRBD2 matching 10 bases. The CDR3 runs 15 residues. Looked up from germline, CDR1 is ENHRY and CDR2 is SYGVKD. V lost 4 bases and J lost 5; bases outside the gene matches: 6. This chain's CDR3 is CAISGTSGTGDTQYF. In DNA form, the CDR3 reads TGTGCCATCAGTGGGACTAGCGGAACGGGAGATACGCAGTATTTT.

This clone was seen only a few times. The J gene is TRBJ2-3, the V gene TRBV13; the match to TRBD2 covers 11 bases. CDR1 is PRHDT, CDR2 FYEKMQ, per germline (reference sequence). The CDR3 runs to 16 residues. V lost 2 bases to trimming and J lost 5 bases; unmatched junction nucleotides: 6. The CDR3 loop reads CASSLKASGGLDTQYF. CDR3 DNA: TGTGCCAGCAGCTTAAAGGCTAGCGGGGGGCTAGATACGCAGTATTTT. The full variable domain, rest sourced from reference TRBV13 and TRBJ2-3, is AAGVIQSPRHLIKEKRETATLKCYPIPRHDTVYWYQQGPGQDPQFLISFYEKMQSDKGSIPDRFSAQQFSDYHSELNMSSLELGDSALYFCASSLKASGGLDTQYFGPGTRLTVL.

The chain recombines TRBV3-1 (or the pseudogene TRBV3-2) with TRBJ1-4, with TRBD1 matching over 7 bases. J was trimmed by 3 bases and V by 4 bases; bases with no gene match: 8. CDR1 and CDR2 (germline): LGHDT, YNNKEL (reference sequence). This CDR3 region has 16 residues. The DNA of the CDR3 is TGTGCCAGCAGCCCGGTCCCCGGGACAGCTAATGAAAAACTGTTTTTT. This translates into CASSPVPGTANEKLFF.

The V call is TRBV6-5, the J call TRBJ1-6; D is perhaps TRBD1 (6 bases). Trimming took 6 bases from V and 6 from J, leaving 12 bases between them. This CDR3 spans 14 amino acids. Germline CDR1 and CDR2: MNHEY and SVGAGI. The CDR3 protein is CASSRGGANSPLHF. The DNA of the CDR3 is TGTGCCAGCAGCCGAGGGGGGGCTAATTCACCCCTCCACTTT.

This rearrangement joins TRBV5-1 to TRBJ2-3; 8 bases agree with TRBD2. Germline values: CDR1 SGHRS, CDR2 YFSETQ. This CDR3 region has 16 residues. J gave up 2 bases and V 2 bases, and 7 bases lay outside the gene matches. The CDR3 sequence is CASSLAGAALTDTQYF. As DNA, the CDR3 is TGCGCCAGCAGCTTAGCGGGGGCGGCCCTCACAGATACGCAGTATTTT.

In this sample, this clone turned up a few times. This chain connects TRBV3-1 (or the pseudogene TRBV3-2) to TRBJ2-5; 14 bases map to TRBD2. The CDR3 totals 20 residues. V shed 0 bases and J 7 bases; nucleotides not matched to a gene: 16. CDR1 LGHDT and CDR2 YNNKEL come from the germline V gene (reference sequence). CDR3 sequence: CASSQERGTSGGYHLGTQYF. CDR3 DNA: TGTGCCAGCAGCCAAGAGCGGGGGACTAGCGGGGGATACCATTTGGGGACCCAGTACTTC.

This CDR3 is CASGSGSRETQYF. CDR3 nucleotide sequence: TGTGCCAGCGGTAGCGGATCTCGAGAGACCCAGTACTTC. The V gene is TRBV6-5, the J gene TRBJ2-5, with D perhaps TRBD2 (6 bases). The germline V and J ends were trimmed by 8 bases and 4 bases, with 14 bases remaining between them. The CDR3 has 13 amino acids. CDR1 and CDR2 (germline): MNHEY, SVGAGI.

This clone was recorded a few times. V and J are TRBV19 and TRBJ2-2, with unresolved D. Looked up from germline, CDR1 is LNHDA and CDR2 is SQIVND (reference sequence). V lost 3 bases and J lost 2, with 13 bases in between. This CDR3 contains 16 residues. In DNA, the CDR3 is TGTGCCAGTAGTATCGGTCCGGAGCTCAACACCGGGGAGCTGTTTTTT. It encodes CASSIGPELNTGELFF.

The V gene is TRBV3-1 (or the pseudogene TRBV3-2), the J gene TRBJ2-1; TRBD1 matches at 8 bases. Per the germline V gene, CDR1 is LGHDT and CDR2 is YNNKEL (reference sequence). Unmatched junction bases numbered 7, after V lost 3 bases and J lost 6 bases. The CDR3 totals 15 residues. CDR3 DNA: TGTGCCAGCAGCCACCGACAGGGGAACAGCAATGAGCAGTTCTTC. Protein sequence: CASSHRQGNSNEQFF.

The rearrangement uses TRBV6-1 and TRBJ2-7, with 7 nucleotides matching TRBD1. Germline V gives CDR1 MNHNS, CDR2 SASEGT. CDR3 length equals 15 residues. After removal of 0 bases from V and 7 bases from J, the junction contained 9 bases not matched to a gene. CDR3: CASSEARTGYREQYF. The CDR3 coding sequence is TGTGCCAGCAGTGAAGCTAGGACAGGTTACCGTGAGCAGTACTTC.

The V call is TRBV24-1, the J call TRBJ1-2; 9 bases map to TRBD1. This CDR3 has 15 residues. CDR1 KGHDR and CDR2 SFDVKD come from the germline V gene. The V and J ends lost 4 bases and 4 bases, in that order; junction bases with no gene match: 6. CDR3 nucleotide sequence: TGTGCCACCAGTGACCTGAAGGGACAGGGCTATGGCTACACCTTC. This codes for CATSDLKGQGYGYTF.